The 25 T cell receptor beta chains reported below all come from one sample, sequenced in a study of beta chain features in type 1 diabetes. Study outcomes and limitations: The study found moderately but significantly shorter TCRB CDR3s in all four CD4+ subsets of Type 1 diabetes patients.

What these receptors recognize is not known. All of the isolated RNA was reverse transcribed, so expressed TCRB transcripts were sequenced. The table came from immunoSEQ multiplex PCR; TCRdb's copy has only in-frame clones and leaves some out. The sample has some 120,000 clones; roughly a sixth are singletons. The sample taken for sequencing was central memory CD4+ T cells from blood. The receptors stem from a young man with type 1 diabetes.

This clone appeared a few times. The rearrangement joins TRBV2 to TRBJ2-1; D possibly corresponds to TRBD2 (5 bases). CDR1 is SNHLY, CDR2 FYNNEI, per germline. The CDR3 covers 13 residues. Trimming stripped 7 bases from V and 6 bases from J, with 13 bases between. The CDR3 sequence: CASNGGYGNEQFF. CDR3 nucleotide sequence: TGTGCCAGCAATGGCGGGTATGGCAATGAGCAGTTCTTC.

This clone has only a few counts. The chain is built from TRBV9 and TRBJ2-5; 8 nucleotides match TRBD2. Germline CDR1 is SGDLS and CDR2 is YYNGEE. Trimming removed 4 bases from V and 5 bases from J; junction bases left unmatched: 7. The CDR3 length is 14 residues. The CDR3 nucleotides are TGTGCCAGCAGCCCGACTAGCGTGGTGGAGACCCAGTACTTC. It yields the protein CASSPTSVVETQYF. Looking up the rest from reference TRBV9 and TRBJ2-5 gives the full variable domain: DSGVTQTPKHLITATGQRVTLRCSPRSGDLSVYWYQQSLDQGLQFLIQYYNGEERAKGNILERFSAQQFPDLHSELNLSSLELGDSALYFCASSPTSVVETQYFGPGTRLLVL.

This clone was counted a few times. This rearrangement joins TRBV29-1 to TRBJ2-3; D is possibly TRBD1 (6 bases). CDR1 SQVTM and CDR2 ANQGSEA come from the germline V gene. The CDR3 is 15 amino acids. The V end lost 6 bases, the J end lost 3 bases, and 19 bases lay between the germline ends. The CDR3 bases are TGCAGCGTGAAACAGGGTTCGGTATCGACAGATACGCAGTATTTT. Its protein product is CSVKQGSVSTDTQYF.

This clone occurred many times. This rearrangement joins TRBV30 to TRBJ2-2; possibly TRBD1 for D (6 bases). Germline V gene sequence: CDR1 GTSNPN, CDR2 SVGIG (reference sequence). Trimming took 5 bases from V and 0 from J, leaving 13 bases between them. The CDR3 runs 15 residues. The CDR3: CAWDRTLTNTGELFF. DNA of the CDR3: TGTGCCTGGGACAGGACTCTAACGAACACCGGGGAGCTGTTTTTT. Supplemented by reference TRBV30 and TRBJ2-2, the full variable domain reads SQTIHQWPATLVQPVGSPLSLECTVEGTSNPNLYWYRQAAGRGLQLLFYSVGIGQISSEVPQNLSASRPQDRQFILSSKKLLLSDSGFYLCAWDRTLTNTGELFFGEGSRLTVL.

In regard to this clone: One end of the junction fails to match germline, which may point to a read error. The chain recombines TRBV7-7 with TRBJ2-4, with 9 bases fitting TRBD2. Germline V lookup: CDR1 SSHAT, CDR2 FNYEAQ (reference sequence). The CDR3 is 22 residues long. This chain's CDR3 is CASSLAHYYRTSEGLAKNIQYF. CDR3 nucleotide sequence: TGTGCTAGCAGCTTAGCGCACTACTATCGGACTAGCGAGGGGTTAGCCAAAAACATTCAGTACTTC. The full variable domain, completed using reference TRBV7-7 and TRBJ2-4, is GAGVSQSPRYKVTKRGQDVTLRCDPISSHATLYWYQQALGQGPEFLTYFNYEAQPDKSGLPSDRFSAERPEGSISTLTIQRTEQRDSAMYRCASSLAHYYRTSEGLAKNIQYFGAGTRLSVL.

V usage is TRBV11-2 and J usage is TRBJ2-3; D might be TRBD2 (5 bases). The CDR3 loop spans 15 amino acids. The V end was cut by 3 bases, the J end by 0 bases, with 10 bases between. Per the germline V gene, CDR1 is SGHAT and CDR2 is FQNNGV. The CDR3 region is CASSFDSASTDTQYF. The CDR3 region has the DNA TGTGCCAGCAGCTTTGATAGCGCTAGCACAGATACGCAGTATTTT.

This sequence joins TRBV14 and TRBJ1-2; D uncertain. From germline, CDR1 is SGHDN and CDR2 FVKESK. CDR3 length: 15 residues. The V end lost 0 bases, the J end lost 1 base, and 9 bases lay between the germline ends. CDR3 region: CASSQDLGFNYGYTF. CDR3 in DNA: TGTGCCAGCAGCCAAGATCTGGGCTTTAACTATGGCTACACCTTC. The entire variable domain, with the rest obtained from reference TRBV14 and TRBJ1-2, is as follows: EAGVTQFPSHSVIEKGQTVTLRCDPISGHDNLYWYRRVMGKEIKFLLHFVKESKQDESGMPNNRFLAERTGGTYSTLKVQPAELEDSGVYFCASSQDLGFNYGYTFGSGTRLTVV.

In its sample, this clone was seen many times. This chain connects TRBV7-9 to TRBJ2-7; possibly TRBD1 for D (7 bases). The CDR3 is made up of 12 amino acids. Looked up from germline, CDR1 is SEHNR and CDR2 is FQNEAQ (reference sequence). The germline V and J ends were trimmed by 5 bases and 7 bases, with 12 bases remaining between them. CDR3: CASSRQGGEQYF. CDR3 DNA: TGTGCCAGCAGCCGACAGGGAGGTGAGCAGTACTTC. Combining the CDR3 with reference TRBV7-9 and TRBJ2-7 gives the whole variable domain DTGVSQNPRHKITKRGQNVTFRCDPISEHNRLYWYRQTLGQGPEFLTYFQNEAQLEKSRLLSDRFSAERPKGSFSTLEIQRTEQGDSAMYLCASSRQGGEQYFGPGTRLTVT.

J is TRBJ2-1 and V is TRBV2, with TRBD2 as a possible D gene (5 bases). The ends were cut back, 11 bases at V and 15 bases at J, with 32 bases in the middle. The germline gives CDR1 SNHLY, CDR2 FYNNEI. This CDR3 is built from 15 residues. The CDR3 bases are TGTGCCTCAGCACCTATCGGGGTCTCGGAAACACTCGTGTTCTTC. This sequence encodes CASAPIGVSETLVFF.

The chain couples TRBV7-9 to TRBJ2-7, with 7 bases lining up with TRBD1. The CDR3 has 14 residues. The germline CDR1 and CDR2 sequences are SEHNR and FQNEAQ (reference sequence). V shed 5 bases and J 6 bases; nucleotides not matched to a gene: 10. DNA of the CDR3: TGTGCCAGCAGCCCCGGGACAGTTGATCGCGAGCAGTACTTC. Translation gives CASSPGTVDREQYF. Using reference TRBV7-9 and TRBJ2-7 for the parts outside the CDR3, the full variable domain is DTGVSQNPRHKITKRGQNVTFRCDPISEHNRLYWYRQTLGQGPEFLTYFQNEAQLEKSRLLSDRFSAERPKGSFSTLEIQRTEQGDSAMYLCASSPGTVDREQYFGPGTRLTVT.

The rearrangement uses TRBV25-1 and TRBJ2-7, with a tentative D call TRBD1 (5 bases). V dropped 1 base and J dropped 3 bases, with 7 bases sitting between them. From germline, CDR1 is MGHDK and CDR2 SYGVNS. The CDR3 spans 13 residues. In DNA, the CDR3 is TGTGCCAGCAGTGAATGGCAGGGCTACGAGCAGTACTTC. This sequence encodes CASSEWQGYEQYF.

This clone showed up just a few times. The chain couples TRBV7-9 to TRBJ2-7; D is possibly TRBD1 (6 bases). The CDR3 is 16 amino acids. In germline, CDR1 is SEHNR, CDR2 FQNEAQ (reference sequence). The V end was cut by 3 bases, the J end by 2 bases, with 17 bases between. The CDR3 nucleotides are TGTGCCAGCAGCTTTACCGTGGACAGCCGTCCCTACGAGCAGTACTTC. This encodes CASSFTVDSRPYEQYF. The whole variable domain, remainder taken from reference TRBV7-9 and TRBJ2-7, is DTGVSQNPRHKITKRGQNVTFRCDPISEHNRLYWYRQTLGQGPEFLTYFQNEAQLEKSRLLSDRFSAERPKGSFSTLEIQRTEQGDSAMYLCASSFTVDSRPYEQYFGPGTRLTVT.

The chain uses TRBV29-1 and TRBJ2-7; no reliable D call. This CDR3 is 12 amino acids long. Trimming stripped 3 bases from V and 1 base from J, with 7 bases between. CDR1 and CDR2 (germline): SQVTM, ANQGSEA. The CDR3 sequence is CSVESESYEQYF. The DNA for the CDR3 is TGCAGCGTTGAGAGTGAATCCTACGAGCAGTACTTC.

The chain links TRBV5-1 to TRBJ1-1; D not resolved. The CDR3 runs to 14 residues. V lost 3 bases, J lost 6 bases, and 15 bases lay in between. In germline, CDR1 is SGHRS, CDR2 YFSETQ. The CDR3 sequence: CASSSGGAGSEAFF. DNA of the CDR3: TGCGCCAGCAGCTCTGGCGGCGCGGGGTCTGAAGCTTTCTTT.

In this sample, this clone turned up once. The chain has TRBV9 and TRBJ1-4; 7 nucleotides line up with TRBD1. The CDR3 runs 14 residues. With 4 bases clipped from V and 4 bases from J, the junction kept 4 bases outside the gene matches. Germline V gene sequence: CDR1 SGDLS, CDR2 YYNGEE. CDR3 region: CASSSGGYNEKLFF. In DNA form, the CDR3 reads TGTGCCAGCAGCTCAGGGGGGTATAATGAAAAACTGTTTTTT. The complete variable domain, with remaining parts taken from reference TRBV9 and TRBJ1-4, reads DSGVTQTPKHLITATGQRVTLRCSPRSGDLSVYWYQQSLDQGLQFLIQYYNGEERAKGNILERFSAQQFPDLHSELNLSSLELGDSALYFCASSSGGYNEKLFFGSGTQLSVL.

The chain links TRBV4-2 to TRBJ2-1, with 7 bases matching TRBD2. The germline V gene has CDR1 LGHNA and CDR2 YNFKEQ. The CDR3 runs 14 residues. With 1 base clipped from V and 9 bases from J, the junction kept 6 bases outside the gene matches. The CDR3 coding sequence is TGTGCCAGCAGCCAAGGGGAGGGAGCGTTTGAGCAGTTCTTC. Encoded protein: CASSQGEGAFEQFF.

The chain uses TRBV28 and TRBJ2-5; D ambiguous. Per the germline V gene, CDR1 is MDHEN and CDR2 is SYDVKM. V lost 7 bases, J lost 4 bases, and 10 bases lay in between. CDR3 length equals 12 residues. DNA of the CDR3: TGTGCCAGCACCCGGACCCGAGAGACCCAGTACTTC. Its protein product is CASTRTRETQYF.

The gene calls are TRBV6-1 and TRBJ1-1; the D is unclear. Germline V gene data show CDR1 as MNHNS and CDR2 as SASEGT. The CDR3 extends over 12 amino acids. Trimming left V 8 bases short and J 1 base short, with 8 bases between. The CDR3 DNA is TGTGCCAGCCTAAGGGAGAACACTGAAGCTTTCTTT. The encoded protein is CASLRENTEAFF.

The chain couples TRBV30 to TRBJ1-3, with a weak D call TRBD1 (5 bases). Germline V lookup: CDR1 GTSNPN, CDR2 SVGIG (reference sequence). V was trimmed by 2 bases and J by 0 bases, leaving 14 bases between them. The CDR3 has 16 amino acids. The CDR3 is CAWSMGLDTSGNTIYF. CDR3 DNA sequence: TGTGCCTGGAGTATGGGTTTGGACACCTCTGGAAACACCATATATTTT.

The chain combines TRBV7-2 with TRBJ1-2, with TRBD1 matching 10 bases. V was pared by 2 bases and J by 11 bases, with 11 bases of the junction left unmatched. This CDR3 comprises 15 residues. The germline V gene encodes CDR1 SGHTA and CDR2 FQGNSA. The CDR3 loop reads CASSLRLGTGAGYTF. The DNA of the CDR3 is TGTGCCAGCAGCTTACGTCTTGGGACAGGGGCGGGGTACACCTTC.

This chain links TRBV4-1 with TRBJ2-5, with 7 bases that match TRBD2. The CDR3 is made up of 16 amino acids. CDR1 is MGHRA and CDR2 is YSYEKL in the germline V gene. With 4 bases clipped from V and 1 base from J, the junction kept 9 bases outside the gene matches. The CDR3 nucleotides are TGCGCCAGCAGCCCCCGTGAAGCGGGATCCCAAGAGACCCAGTACTTC. This translates into CASSPREAGSQETQYF.

J is TRBJ2-3 and V is TRBV11-2, with D perhaps TRBD1 or TRBD2 (6 bases each). The CDR3 totals 16 residues. Per the germline V gene, CDR1 is SGHAT and CDR2 is FQNNGV. V was trimmed by 5 bases and J by 1 base, leaving 16 bases between them. CDR3 DNA: TGTGCCAGCAGCGATCCATGGGGGGCCGGCACAGATACGCAGTATTTT. Protein sequence: CASSDPWGAGTDTQYF.

The chain combines TRBV5-6 with TRBJ2-7; D gene uncertain. V was trimmed by 2 bases and J by 2 bases, leaving 8 bases between them. The CDR3 length is 13 residues. Germline V CDR1 and CDR2: SGHDT, YYEEEE. The CDR3 bases are TGTGCCAGCAGCTTCGGACCTACCTACGAGCAGTACTTC. This gives the protein CASSFGPTYEQYF.

This clone was counted a few times. The rearrangement links TRBV28 to TRBJ2-2, with D tentatively TRBD2 (5 bases). Trimming removed 3 bases from V and 5 bases from J, with 13 bases in between. CDR1 and CDR2 (germline): MDHEN, SYDVKM. This CDR3 comprises 15 residues. The CDR3 loop reads CASSFWQPGTGELFF. The CDR3 DNA reads TGTGCCAGCAGTTTTTGGCAGCCGGGGACCGGGGAGCTGTTTTTT.

Only one count was recorded for this clone. The chain employs TRBV7-9 and TRBJ1-1; D is undetermined. Looked up from germline, CDR1 is SEHNR and CDR2 is FQNEAQ (reference sequence). V was cut by 5 bases and J by 0 bases, with 7 bases left in between. CDR3 length equals 13 residues. In nucleotides, the CDR3 is TGTGCCAGCAGCGGGATATTGAACACTGAAGCTTTCTTT. Translated, it gives CASSGILNTEAFF.